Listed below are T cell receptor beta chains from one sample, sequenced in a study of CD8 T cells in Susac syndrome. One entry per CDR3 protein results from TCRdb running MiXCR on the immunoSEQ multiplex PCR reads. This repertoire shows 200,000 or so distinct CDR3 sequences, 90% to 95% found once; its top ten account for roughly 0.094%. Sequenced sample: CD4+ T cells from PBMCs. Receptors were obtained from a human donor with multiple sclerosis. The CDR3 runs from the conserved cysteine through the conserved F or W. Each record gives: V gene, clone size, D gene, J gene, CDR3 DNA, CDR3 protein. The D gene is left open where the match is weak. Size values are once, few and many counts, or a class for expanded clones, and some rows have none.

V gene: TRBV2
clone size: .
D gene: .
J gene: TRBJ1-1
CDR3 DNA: TGTGCCAGCACTGGAGACGGGAACACTGAAGCTTTCTTT
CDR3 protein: CASTGDGNTEAFF

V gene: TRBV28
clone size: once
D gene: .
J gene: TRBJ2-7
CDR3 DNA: TGTGCCAGCAGTTTCCTTTTCTACGAGCAGTACTTC
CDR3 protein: CASSFLFYEQYF

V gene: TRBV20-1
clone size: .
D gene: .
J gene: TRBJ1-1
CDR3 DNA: TGCAGTGCTAGAGCATGGAACACTGAAGCTTTCTTT
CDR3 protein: CSARAWNTEAFF

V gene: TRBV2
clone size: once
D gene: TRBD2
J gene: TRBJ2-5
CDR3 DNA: TGTGCCAGCAGATTAGGGACTAGCGGGAGAGGAGAGACCCAGTACTTC
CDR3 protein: CASRLGTSGRGETQYF

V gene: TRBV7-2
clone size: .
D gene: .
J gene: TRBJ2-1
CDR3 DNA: TGTGCCAGCAGCCTCAGCGAGGGCTCCTACAATGAGCAGTTCTTC
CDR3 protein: CASSLSEGSYNEQFF

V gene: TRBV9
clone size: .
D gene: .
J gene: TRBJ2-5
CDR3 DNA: TGTGCCAGCAGCGTACAAGGCGAGCCTCAAGAGACCCAGTACTTC
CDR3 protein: CASSVQGEPQETQYF

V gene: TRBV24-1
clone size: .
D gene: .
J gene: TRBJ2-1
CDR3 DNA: TGTGCCACCAGTGAGCGACAGGCTCTCAACAATGAGCAGTTCTTC
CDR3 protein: CATSERQALNNEQFF

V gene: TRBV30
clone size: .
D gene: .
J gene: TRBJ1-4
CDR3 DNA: TGTGCCTGGAGTGCCCGCGCGGGAGGAAAACTGTTTTTT
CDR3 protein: CAWSARAGGKLFF

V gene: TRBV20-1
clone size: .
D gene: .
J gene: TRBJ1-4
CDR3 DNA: TGCAGTGCTAGGCAGGGACCAGAAAAACTGTTTTTT
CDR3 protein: CSARQGPEKLFF

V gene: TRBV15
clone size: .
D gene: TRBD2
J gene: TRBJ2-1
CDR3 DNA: TGTGCCACCAGCAGAGACTCGACTAGCGGGAGTTATAATGAGCAGTTCTTC
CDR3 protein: CATSRDSTSGSYNEQFF

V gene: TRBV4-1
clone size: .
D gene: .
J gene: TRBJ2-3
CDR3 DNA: TGCGCCAGCAGCGCTTCCGTGACTAACGCAGATACGCAGTATTTT
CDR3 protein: CASSASVTNADTQYF

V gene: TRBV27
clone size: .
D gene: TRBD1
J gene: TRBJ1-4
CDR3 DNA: TGTGCCAGCAGTCTACGGACAGGGGTCGGAAAACTGTTTTTT
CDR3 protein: CASSLRTGVGKLFF

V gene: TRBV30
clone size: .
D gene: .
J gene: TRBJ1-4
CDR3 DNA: TGTGCCTGGAGTCTGGGTAATGAAAAACTGTTTTTT
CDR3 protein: CAWSLGNEKLFF

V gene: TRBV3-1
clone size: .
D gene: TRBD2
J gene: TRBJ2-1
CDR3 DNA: TGTGCCAGCAGCCACGGGAGCGGGAGTGGTGAGCAGTTCTTC
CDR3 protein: CASSHGSGSGEQFF

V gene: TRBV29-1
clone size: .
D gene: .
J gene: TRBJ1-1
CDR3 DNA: TGCAGCGTGAAAGACAGGGAAGCTTTCTTT
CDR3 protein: CSVKDREAFF

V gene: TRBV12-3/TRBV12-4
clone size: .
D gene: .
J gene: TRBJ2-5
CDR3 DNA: TGTGCCAGCAGTCCCGCACGCGGGATGGGAGAGACCCAGTACTTC
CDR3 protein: CASSPARGMGETQYF

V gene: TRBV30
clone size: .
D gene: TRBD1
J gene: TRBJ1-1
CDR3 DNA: TGTGCCTGGATTCGTAGGACAGGGAACACTGAAGCTTTCTTT
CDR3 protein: CAWIRRTGNTEAFF

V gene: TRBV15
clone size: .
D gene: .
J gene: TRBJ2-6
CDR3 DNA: TGTGCCACCAGCAGTCCCTCTGGGGCCAACGTCCTGACTTTC
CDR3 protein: CATSSPSGANVLTF

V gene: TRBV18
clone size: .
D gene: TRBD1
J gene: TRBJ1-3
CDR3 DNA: TGTGCCAGCTCATCAAGGACAGGCGGAAACACCATATATTTT
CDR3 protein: CASSSRTGGNTIYF

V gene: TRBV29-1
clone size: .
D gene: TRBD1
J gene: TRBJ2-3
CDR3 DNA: TGCAGCGTTAGGACAGGGCTGGCAGATACGCAGTATTTT
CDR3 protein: CSVRTGLADTQYF

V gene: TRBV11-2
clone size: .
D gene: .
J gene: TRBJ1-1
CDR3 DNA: TGTGCCAGCAGCCGGGCTCAAGCTTTCTTT
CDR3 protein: CASSRAQAFF

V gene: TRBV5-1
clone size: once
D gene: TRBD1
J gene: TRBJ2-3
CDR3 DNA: TGCGCCAGCAGCTTGGGGCGACAGGGGGAAGATACGCAGTATTTT
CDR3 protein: CASSLGRQGEDTQYF

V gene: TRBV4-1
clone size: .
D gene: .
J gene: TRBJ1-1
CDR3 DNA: TGCGCCAGCAGCCCCCACGGCAGGAACCGTGAAGCTTTCTTT
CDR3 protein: CASSPHGRNREAFF

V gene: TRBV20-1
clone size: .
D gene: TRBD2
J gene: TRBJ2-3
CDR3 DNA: TGCAGTGCTCGAACCTCGGGACTAGTTGTGTCAGATACGCAGTATTTT
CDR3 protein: CSARTSGLVVSDTQYF

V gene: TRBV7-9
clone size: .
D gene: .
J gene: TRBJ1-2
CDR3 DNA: TGTGCCAGCGGGGAGGGGGTCTATGGCTACACCTTC
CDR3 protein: CASGEGVYGYTF

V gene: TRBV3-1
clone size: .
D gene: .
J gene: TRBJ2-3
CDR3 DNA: TGTGCCAGCAGCCTGCTGACGCGCCCAGATACGCAGTATTTT
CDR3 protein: CASSLLTRPDTQYF

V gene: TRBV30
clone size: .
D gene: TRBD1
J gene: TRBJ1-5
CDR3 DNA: TGTGCCTGGAGTTATCGGTCAGGGGGCGTAGGTCAGCCCCAGCATTTT
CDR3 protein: CAWSYRSGGVGQPQHF